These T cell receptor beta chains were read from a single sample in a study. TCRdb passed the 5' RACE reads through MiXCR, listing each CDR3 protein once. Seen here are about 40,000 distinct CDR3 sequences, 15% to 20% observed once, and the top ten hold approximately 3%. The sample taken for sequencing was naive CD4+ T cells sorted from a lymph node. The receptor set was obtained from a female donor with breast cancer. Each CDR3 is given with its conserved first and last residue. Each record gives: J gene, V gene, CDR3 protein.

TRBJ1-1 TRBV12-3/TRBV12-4 CASSKLGGAEAFF
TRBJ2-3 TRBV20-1 CSAQGVERSTDTQYF
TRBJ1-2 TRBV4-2 CTSSQATVLGVYGYTF
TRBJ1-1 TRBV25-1 CASSLGGLYTEAFF
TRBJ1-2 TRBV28 CASSYLHYGYTF
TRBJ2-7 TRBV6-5 CASSSRSGRTSYEQYF
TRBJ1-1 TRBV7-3 CASSRVGGPGSEAFF
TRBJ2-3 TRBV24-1 CATSAAGRDTQYF
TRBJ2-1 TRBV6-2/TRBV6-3 CASLSEWGNEQFF
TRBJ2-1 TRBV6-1 CASSEPGGVSYNEQFF
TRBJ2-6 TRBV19 CASRLGANVLTF
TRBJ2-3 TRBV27 CASSSISGRLSDTQYF
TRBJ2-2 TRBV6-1 CAISAGQGEAGELFF
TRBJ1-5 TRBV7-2 CANSLDLNQPQHF
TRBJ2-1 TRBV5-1 CASSPDQVGSYNEQFF
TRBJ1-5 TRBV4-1 CASSQAGEQPQHF
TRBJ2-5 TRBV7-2 CASSLISVADGTQYF
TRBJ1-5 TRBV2 CASKKGFGNQPQHF
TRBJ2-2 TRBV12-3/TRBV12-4 CASSSTGGGELFF
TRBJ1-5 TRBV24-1 CATSEGGRDQPQHF
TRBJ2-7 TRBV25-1 CASSFSGISYEQYF